These T cell receptor beta chains were read from a single sample in a study of siplizumab effects on memory and regulatory T cells. Here immunoSEQ multiplex PCR was the method, and the copy in TCRdb shows in-frame clones only, minus some. The sample comprises over 70,000 clones, around 90% of which are singletons, and 15% rests with the top ten. Material for sequencing was CD4+ T cells sorted from blood. The source is a human donor in good health. Both conserved end residues are part of each CDR3. Fields, in order: J gene, V gene, clone size, D gene, CDR3 DNA, CDR3 protein. The D gene is left open where the match is weak. Not all rows give a size; the values are once, few, many and, for expanded clones, a class.

TRBJ1-1	TRBV15	NA	NA	TGTGCCACCAGCAGAGCGGGAGGGTTCACTGAAGCTTTCTTT	CATSRAGGFTEAFF
TRBJ2-1	TRBV7-3	NA	NA	TGTGCCAGCAGCTTAACGACGGGAGCCTCCTACAATGAGCAGTTCTTC	CASSLTTGASYNEQFF
TRBJ1-1	TRBV7-8	NA	TRBD1	TGTGCCAGCAGCTCATTCAGGACAGGGGGAATAACTGAAGCTTTCTTT	CASSSFRTGGITEAFF
TRBJ2-3	TRBV23-1	NA	NA	TGCGCCAGCACGGGGACTGTGGGCACAGATACGCAGTATTTT	CASTGTVGTDTQYF
TRBJ1-2	TRBV25-1	NA	TRBD1	TGTGCCAGCAGTGAATATCGACAGGGTGGCTACACCTTC	CASSEYRQGGYTF
TRBJ1-5	TRBV6-5	NA	NA	TGTGCCAGCAGTTACTCGTCGGTCACCGGGACCCAGCATTTT	CASSYSSVTGTQHF
TRBJ2-7	TRBV7-9	NA	NA	TGTGCCAGCAGCTTATTAGACGGCGAGCAGTACTTC	CASSLLDGEQYF
TRBJ2-2	TRBV20-1	NA	NA	TGCAGTGCTGAAAACACCGGGGAGCTGTTTTTT	CSAENTGELFF
TRBJ2-7	TRBV6-1	NA	NA	TGTGCCAGCAGTGAAAGGGCGGGCCTACCCTACGAGCAGTACTTC	CASSERAGLPYEQYF
TRBJ1-5	TRBV7-9	once	TRBD1	TGTGCCAGCAGCCCAGGGGACAGGTATCAGCCCCAGCATTTT	CASSPGDRYQPQHF
TRBJ2-7	TRBV6-5	once	NA	TGTGCCAGCAGTCCTAGTCCAGTACATCCCTACGAGCAGTACTTC	CASSPSPVHPYEQYF
TRBJ2-5	TRBV30	NA	NA	TGTGCCTGGAGTGCCCCCTCCCTTAGGACGGGGGCCCAGTACTTC	CAWSAPSLRTGAQYF
TRBJ2-7	TRBV7-2	NA	NA	TGTGCCAGCAGCTTAGAGCAGGGGCCTGCCTACGAGCAGTACTTC	CASSLEQGPAYEQYF
TRBJ2-1	TRBV5-4	once	NA	TGTGCCAGCAGCTTAGAATGGTACGGTGAGCAGTTCTTC	CASSLEWYGEQFF
TRBJ1-1	TRBV30	NA	TRBD1	TGTGCCTGGAGGGGGGACAGGGGGATTCGCACTGAAGCTTTCTTT	CAWRGDRGIRTEAFF
TRBJ2-5	TRBV7-7	NA	TRBD2	TGTGCTAGCAGCTTAGTCCCTAGCGGGACCCCCGGCCAAGAGACCCAGTACTTC	CASSLVPSGTPGQETQYF
TRBJ2-1	TRBV28	NA	NA	TGTGCCAGCAGACCGTCCGGGACATTCTCCTACAATGAGCAGTTCTTC	CASRPSGTFSYNEQFF
TRBJ1-4	TRBV7-2	NA	TRBD1	TGTGCCAGCAGCGACCGGGACAGGGGATATGAAAAACTGTTTTTT	CASSDRDRGYEKLFF
TRBJ1-1	TRBV18	NA	NA	TGTGCCAGCTCACCACGTATGTTAGGTGACGGGAACACTGAAGCTTTCTTT	CASSPRMLGDGNTEAFF
TRBJ2-3	TRBV29-1	NA	NA	TGCAGCGTTGAACCGGGAGATACGCAGTATTTT	CSVEPGDTQYF
TRBJ2-7	TRBV11-2	NA	TRBD1	TGTGCCAGCAGCTCTCACCGGGACAGCTCCTACGAGCAGTACTTC	CASSSHRDSSYEQYF
TRBJ2-1	TRBV4-1	NA	TRBD2	TGCGCCAGCAGCCCACCCCAAGCGGGAGTCCGGGCCAATGAGCAGTTCTTC	CASSPPQAGVRANEQFF
TRBJ1-1	TRBV6-6	NA	NA	TGTGCCAGCACCACGAGCATCACTGAAGCTTTCTTT	CASTTSITEAFF
TRBJ1-2	TRBV6-5	NA	NA	TGTGCCAGCAGCAGACAGGTGGGCTACACCTTC	CASSRQVGYTF
TRBJ1-3	TRBV4-2	NA	NA	TGTGCCAGCAGCCAAGTTGGCAGCTCTGGAAACACCATATATTTT	CASSQVGSSGNTIYF
TRBJ1-3	TRBV6-1	NA	NA	TGTGCCAGCAGTGAAAGGAGGGTGGGAAACACCATATATTTT	CASSERRVGNTIYF
TRBJ2-7	TRBV5-6	NA	TRBD2	TGTGCCAGCAGCTTACAGGGACTAGCGGGAGGGTACGAGCAGTACTTC	CASSLQGLAGGYEQYF
TRBJ1-3	TRBV29-1	NA	NA	TGCAGCGTTGAAGAGTTCTCTGGAAACACCATATATTTT	CSVEEFSGNTIYF
TRBJ2-3	TRBV29-1	NA	NA	TGCAGCGTTGCCCTGAGAGGTACGCAGTATTTT	CSVALRGTQYF
TRBJ2-2	TRBV2	NA	NA	TGTGCCAGCAACAGGGTAAAGGTGGAGCTGTTTTTT	CASNRVKVELFF
TRBJ2-3	TRBV29-1	NA	TRBD2	TGCAGCGTTGAAAGGTACGGGGCTAGCGGGAGATCCGATACGCAGTATTTT	CSVERYGASGRSDTQYF
TRBJ1-2	TRBV4-1	NA	NA	TGCGCCAGCAGCCAAGCGGACCGTTATGGCTACACCTTC	CASSQADRYGYTF
TRBJ2-3	TRBV19	NA	TRBD2	TGTGCCAGCGGGGCGGGAGACGCAGATACGCAGTATTTT	CASGAGDADTQYF
TRBJ2-2	TRBV19	NA	NA	TGTGCCAGTAGTATGGACACGAACACCGGGGAGCTGTTTTTT	CASSMDTNTGELFF
TRBJ1-1	TRBV11-3	NA	NA	TGTGCCAGCAGCTTAGGGACCATGAACACTGAAGCTTTCTTT	CASSLGTMNTEAFF
TRBJ1-3	TRBV5-1	NA	TRBD1	TGCGCCAGCAGCTCCTTAGGTGCAGGGGGCCGCTCTGGAAACACCATATATTTT	CASSSLGAGGRSGNTIYF
TRBJ1-1	TRBV6-1	few	NA	TGTGCCAGCAGTGGAGTAGTGGTGAACACTGAAGCTTTCTTT	CASSGVVVNTEAFF
TRBJ1-1	TRBV18	once	NA	TGTGCCAGCTCACAGAGAAACACTGAAGCTTTCTTT	CASSQRNTEAFF
TRBJ2-1	TRBV9	NA	TRBD2	TGTGCCAGCAGCGTAGGGTCGAGCGGGAGCAGCAGTGAGCAGTTCTTC	CASSVGSSGSSSEQFF
TRBJ2-7	TRBV20-1	NA	NA	TGCAGTGCTAGGGTAGCGATCGAGCAGTACTTC	CSARVAIEQYF
TRBJ2-1	TRBV10-3	NA	NA	TGTGCCATCAGTGAGCACGGAGGGGCGCCAACGAGCTCCTACAATGAGCAGTTCTTC	CAISEHGGAPTSSYNEQFF
TRBJ1-4	TRBV19	NA	NA	TGTGCCAGTAGTCCCGACAGGATTGAAAAACTGTTTTTT	CASSPDRIEKLFF
TRBJ2-3	TRBV7-2	NA	NA	TGTGCCAGCAGCTTAGAGGGGCGTTCGGACACAGATACGCAGTATTTT	CASSLEGRSDTDTQYF
TRBJ2-6	TRBV7-9	NA	NA	TGTGCCAGCAGCTTAGGTAGCGAGGGCTTTGGGGCCAACGTCCTGACTTTC	CASSLGSEGFGANVLTF
TRBJ2-2	TRBV4-3	NA	TRBD1	TGCGCCAGCAGCCAAGAGACAGGGGTATTGGCCGGGGAGCTGTTTTTT	CASSQETGVLAGELFF
TRBJ2-7	TRBV5-1	NA	NA	TGCGCCAGCAGCTTGGCCGGGGTAGTCCTAGGCGAGCAGTACTTC	CASSLAGVVLGEQYF
TRBJ2-5	TRBV9	NA	NA	TGTGCCAGCAGCGTGCGGGGAGGAGAGACCCAGTACTTC	CASSVRGGETQYF
TRBJ2-6	TRBV7-2	few	NA	TGTGCCAGCAGCTTATCTGGAGGGCCCAGCTCTGGGGCCAACGTCCTGACTTTC	CASSLSGGPSSGANVLTF
TRBJ2-7	TRBV10-1	NA	NA	TGCGCCAGTGGGACGGGACTGTCGATCTACGAGCAGTACTTC	CASGTGLSIYEQYF
TRBJ2-1	TRBV19	NA	TRBD2	TGTGCCACAAACCACGGGACTACCTACAATGAGCAGTTCTTC	CATNHGTTYNEQFF